Reported below is one T cell receptor beta chain. These data are taken from a study of cytomegalovirus exposure and HLA in healthy donors. The PCR had 60 Vbeta and 13 Jbeta primers. Produced via immunoSEQ multiplex PCR; TCRdb's table is partial and in-frame only. The sample yields nearly 65,000 clones, almost 75% seen once. V shed 7 bases and J shed 5 bases, with 18 bases lying between them. The CDR3 covers 14 residues. In germline, CDR1 is SGHRS, CDR2 YFSETQ. The sequenced material came from PBMCs. The chain joins TRBV5-1 to TRBJ1-1; D perhaps matches TRBD1 (6 bases). This clonotype originated in a man in his fifties in good health and CMV-seronegative. The CDR3, as DNA: TGCGCCAGCCAACTTGGGGGCGCAAAGACTGAAGCTTTCTTT. Protein sequence: CASQLGGAKTEAFF. The variable domain in full, with the rest retrieved from reference TRBV5-1 and TRBJ1-1, is KAGVTQTPRYLIKTRGQQVTLSCSPISGHRSVSWYQQTPGQGLQFLFEYFSETQRNKGNFPGRFSGRQFSNSRSEMNVSTLELGDSALYLCASQLGGAKTEAFFGQGTRLTVV.